This TCR beta chain was documented in a study of Tregs in tolerant kidney transplant recipients. Study-level background: The nonmyeloablative bone marrow transplants came from related graft donors, with transient mixed chimerism. The study, taken as a whole, reports: Biological reproducibility was not directly addressed, but technical replication error appeared minimal. The most relevant donor-specific Treg TCRbeta repertoire apparently came from expansion with activated donor B cells.

V was trimmed by 7 bases and J by 2 bases, leaving 6 bases between them. The CDR3 length is 12 residues. Looked up from germline, CDR1 is MNHEY and CDR2 is SVGAGI. Thawed PBMCs were FACS-sorted into unstimulated CD4+CD25+CD127- regulatory T cells, CD4+CD25- non-regulatory cells, CD4 and CD8 cells. Assay used: immunoSEQ multiplex PCR; TCRdb lists only in-frame clones, some missing. The repertoire has some 70,000 clones, more than 90% of them found once; the top ten carry roughly 9.7%. This clone was counted a single time. What it binds is not known. The sequencing used CD8+ T cells from blood, collected before the transplant. The chain couples TRBV6-5 to TRBJ1-5, with D maybe TRBD1 (5 bases). The TCR was taken from a human donor who received a combined kidney and bone marrow transplant. CDR3 sequence reads: CASKGGNQPQHF. CDR3 sequence (DNA): TGTGCCAGCAAAGGGGGCAATCAGCCCCAGCATTTT.